This T cell receptor (beta chain) emerged from a study of human T cells and chemical hapten exposure. On the study more broadly: Small pooled library volume differences chiefly drove per-sample TCR yield variation.

After removal of 0 bases from V and 7 bases from J, the junction contained 7 bases not matched to a gene. Germline loops: CDR1 LGHNA, CDR2 YNFKEQ. The length of the CDR3 is 17 residues. This clonotype showed up just a few times. Its matching antigen is unknown. The study, taken as a whole, reports: As patch test score rose, PT1 expanded TCR counts tended to rise as well.

Time point of the sample: pre-sensitization, week 0. Treatment indicated: therapeutic diphenylcyclopropenone sensitization with weekly scalp DPC. Each patch-test visit's blood sample preceded patch application. Original processing methods: TCRs per sample had a median of around 96,000 and ranged from about 23,224 to 750,000. In TCRdb, the RACE reads were re-called with MiXCR into one record per CDR3 protein. These V and J calls originate from TCRdb's pipeline instead of the authors' own analysis. This sample has more than 250,000 distinct CDR3 sequences; roughly 8.9% occur once, and the top ten carry under 2.5%.

Source: whole blood, taken in connection with sensitization to the hapten diphenylcyclopropenone (DPC). The chain is built from TRBV4-2 and TRBJ2-2; 11 bases fit TRBD2. The origin of this receptor is a woman aged 40 to 49 with alopecia areata. Some clones in this sample may be carry-over from other donors' samples. CDR3 protein: CASSQDASGRSGGELFF. The CDR3 bases are TGTGCCAGCAGCCAAGATGCTAGCGGGAGGAGTGGCGGGGAGCTGTTTTTT.